This T cell receptor (beta chain) was identified during a study of blood T cell repertoires in COVID-19 (dated by TCRdb to 2018 to 2021). Background for the entire study: The collaborator samples originated in the United States, Italy and Spain and spanned the acute and convalescent phases of COVID-19. The material from the prospective study consisted of cDNA or gDNA derived from T cells, B-cell-depleted T cells, or PBMCs. The dataset comprised deeply sampled blood TCRbeta repertoires from subjects exposed to, actively infected with, or recovered from COVID-19. The repertoires were made available in a free public database intended to serve as a resource for research on the immune response to SARS-CoV-2. The samples were drawn from two sources: the first 160 participants of the ongoing ImmuneRACE study, and 1,000 to 1,500 subjects contributed by 6 global collaborators. Sample metadata almost always included a de-identified subject ID, COVID-19 status, age in years and sex. Where available, HLA class I and class II types were taken from metadata supplied by the sample provider and were not determined by assay-based typing. Broader findings and caveats from the paper: The amount of clinical and demographic metadata varied by source and participant and was provided uncurated.

TCRbeta CDR3 regions were amplified from genomic DNA using the immunoSEQ Assay, a bias-controlled multiplex PCR. On the authors' methods: Nucleated cell counts per sample were estimated from amplification of reference gene primers within the assay. To quantify the absolute abundance of each unique TCRbeta CDR3 rearrangement, sequence reads were collapsed and filtered. Productive Simpson clonality was computed per sample as the square root of Simpson's diversity index over productive rearrangements. The table comes from immuneACCESS by way of TCRdb, which keeps in-frame sequences with V and J called. Part of the clones is missing from these tables; in studies checked, under half for an unresolved V gene and the rest for unknown reasons. The DNA gave D and trimming, while V, J and clone size come from that table. The sample data list 250,000 to 350,000 clones, and about 82% of these were observed just once. Around 1.7% of the sample lies in the top ten.

Collaborating institutions collected whole blood in K2EDTA tubes following their own protocols. For TCRbeta analysis, collaborators shipped samples as frozen whole blood, isolated PBMCs, or DNA extracted from either of those sample types. Details on this clone: Its antigen is currently not known. Base quality data are lacking; no much larger clone is found one base away.

The germline V gene provides CDR1 SNHLY and CDR2 FYNNEI. Relative to germline, V is missing 6 bases and J is missing 3 bases, with 4 bases of the junction outside any gene match. The CDR3, cysteine through phenylalanine, is 15 amino acids long. Of the read, only the CDR3 DNA is kept; its 45 bases are in frame from base 1. The sequencing input was peripheral blood. Recombination connected TRBV2 to TRBJ2-7; TRBD2 matches 14 bases in the middle. This receptor was identified in a woman aged 45-59 years with acute or convalescent COVID-19. CDR3 loop: CASSGGTSGSYEQYF. DNA sequence: TGTGCCAGCAGCGGCGGGACTAGCGGGAGCTACGAGCAGTACTTC.